This TCR beta chain was captured in a study of T cells after yellow fever vaccination. At the level of the study: Low-cell-number fractions were prepared with SMART-Seq v4 Ultra Low Input. Overall study findings and caveats: Detection of almost all vaccine-responding clonotypes in sorted memory subsets failed on day 0. It was the secondary response that reached its peak faster, day 5 versus 15, but it was weaker.

This clonotype came up a few times. 5'RACE template switching added a universal primer site and UMIs to TCR cDNA. TCRdb analysed the 5' RACE reads with MiXCR anew, one entry per CDR3 protein. Of approximately 310 distinct CDR3 sequences in the sample, roughly half were seen once. The ends were cut back, 1 base at V and 2 bases at J, with 3 bases in the middle. Germline-derived CDR1 and CDR2 are SGHTA and FQGNSA. The CDR3 runs 14 residues. The material sequenced was PBMCs, either bulk or a sorted T-cell subset (CD4+, CD8+, memory, or dextramer-sorted; not recorded which), taken on the day of the first yellow fever vaccination. This TCR derives from a man between 18 and 29 years old who received the YFV17D yellow fever vaccine. The J gene is TRBJ2-6, the V gene TRBV7-2, with D uncertain. The CDR3 DNA reads TGTGCCAGCAGCTTAGGGCCTGGGGCCAACGTCCTGACTTTC. Translating gives CASSLGPGANVLTF.